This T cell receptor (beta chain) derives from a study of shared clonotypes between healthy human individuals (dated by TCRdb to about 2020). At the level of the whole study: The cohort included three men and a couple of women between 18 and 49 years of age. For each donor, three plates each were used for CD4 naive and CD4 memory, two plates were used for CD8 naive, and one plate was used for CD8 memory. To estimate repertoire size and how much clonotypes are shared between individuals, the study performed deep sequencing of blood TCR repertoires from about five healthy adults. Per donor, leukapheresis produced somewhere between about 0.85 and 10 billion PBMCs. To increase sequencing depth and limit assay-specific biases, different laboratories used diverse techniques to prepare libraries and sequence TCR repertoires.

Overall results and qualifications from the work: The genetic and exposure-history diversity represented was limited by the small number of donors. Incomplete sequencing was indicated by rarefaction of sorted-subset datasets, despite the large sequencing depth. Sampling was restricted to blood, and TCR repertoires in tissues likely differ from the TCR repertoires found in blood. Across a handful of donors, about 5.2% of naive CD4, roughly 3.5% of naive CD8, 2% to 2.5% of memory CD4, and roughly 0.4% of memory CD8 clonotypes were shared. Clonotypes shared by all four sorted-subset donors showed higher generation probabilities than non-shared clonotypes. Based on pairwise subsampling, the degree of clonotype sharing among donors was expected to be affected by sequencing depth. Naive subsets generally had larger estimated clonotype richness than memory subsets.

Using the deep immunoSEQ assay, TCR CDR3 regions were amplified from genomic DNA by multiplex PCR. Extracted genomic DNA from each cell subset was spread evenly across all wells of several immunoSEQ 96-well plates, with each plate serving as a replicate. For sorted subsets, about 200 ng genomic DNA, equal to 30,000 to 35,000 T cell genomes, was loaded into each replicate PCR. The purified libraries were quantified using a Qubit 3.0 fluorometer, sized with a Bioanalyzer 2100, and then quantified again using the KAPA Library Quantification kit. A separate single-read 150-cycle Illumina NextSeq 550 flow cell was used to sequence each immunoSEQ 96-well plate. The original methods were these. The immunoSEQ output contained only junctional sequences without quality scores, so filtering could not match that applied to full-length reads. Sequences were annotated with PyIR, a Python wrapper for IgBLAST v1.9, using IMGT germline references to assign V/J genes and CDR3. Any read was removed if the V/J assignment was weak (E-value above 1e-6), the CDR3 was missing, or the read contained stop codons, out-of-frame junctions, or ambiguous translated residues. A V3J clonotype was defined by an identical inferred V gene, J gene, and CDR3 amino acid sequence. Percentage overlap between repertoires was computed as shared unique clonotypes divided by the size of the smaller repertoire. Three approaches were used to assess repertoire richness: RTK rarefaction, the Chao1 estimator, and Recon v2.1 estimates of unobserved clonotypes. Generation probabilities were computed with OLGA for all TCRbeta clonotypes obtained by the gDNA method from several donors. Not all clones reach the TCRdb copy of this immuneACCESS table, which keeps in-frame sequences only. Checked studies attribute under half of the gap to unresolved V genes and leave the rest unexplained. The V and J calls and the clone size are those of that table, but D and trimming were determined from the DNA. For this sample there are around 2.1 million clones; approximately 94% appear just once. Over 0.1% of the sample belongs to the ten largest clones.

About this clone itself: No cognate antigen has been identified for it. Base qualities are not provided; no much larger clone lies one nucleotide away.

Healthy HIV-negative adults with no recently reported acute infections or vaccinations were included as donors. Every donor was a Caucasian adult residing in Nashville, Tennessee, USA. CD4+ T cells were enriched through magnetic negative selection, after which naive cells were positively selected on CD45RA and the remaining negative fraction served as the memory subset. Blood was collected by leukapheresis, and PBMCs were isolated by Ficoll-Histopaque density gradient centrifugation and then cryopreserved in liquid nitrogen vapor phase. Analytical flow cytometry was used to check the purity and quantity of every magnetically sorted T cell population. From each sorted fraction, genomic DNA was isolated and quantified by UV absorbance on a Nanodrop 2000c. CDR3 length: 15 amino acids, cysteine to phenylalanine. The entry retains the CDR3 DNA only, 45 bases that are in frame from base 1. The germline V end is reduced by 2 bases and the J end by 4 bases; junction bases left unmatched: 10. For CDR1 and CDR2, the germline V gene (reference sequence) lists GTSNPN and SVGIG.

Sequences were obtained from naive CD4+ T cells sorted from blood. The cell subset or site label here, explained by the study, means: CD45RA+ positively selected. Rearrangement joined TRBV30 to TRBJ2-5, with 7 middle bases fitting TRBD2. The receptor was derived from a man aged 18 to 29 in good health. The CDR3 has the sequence CAWSPTTSGIETQYF. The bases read TGTGCCTGGAGTCCGACCACGAGCGGGATAGAGACCCAGTACTTC.